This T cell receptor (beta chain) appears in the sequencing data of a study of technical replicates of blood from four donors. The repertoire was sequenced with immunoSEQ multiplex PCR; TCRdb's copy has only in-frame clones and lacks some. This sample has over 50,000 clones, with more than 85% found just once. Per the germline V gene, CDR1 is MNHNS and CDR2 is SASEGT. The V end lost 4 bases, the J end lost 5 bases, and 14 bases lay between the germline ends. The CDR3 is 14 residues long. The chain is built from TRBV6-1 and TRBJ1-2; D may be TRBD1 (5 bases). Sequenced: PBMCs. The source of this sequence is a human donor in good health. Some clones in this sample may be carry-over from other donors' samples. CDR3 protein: CASSAGGTRYGYTF. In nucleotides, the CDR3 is TGTGCCAGCAGTGCTGGAGGGACTCGATATGGCTACACCTTC.